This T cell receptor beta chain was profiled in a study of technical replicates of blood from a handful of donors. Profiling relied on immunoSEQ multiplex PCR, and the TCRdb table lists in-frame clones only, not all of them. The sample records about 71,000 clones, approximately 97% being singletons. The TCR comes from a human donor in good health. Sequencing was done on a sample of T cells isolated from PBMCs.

In nucleotides, the CDR3 is TGTGCCAGCAGCGTCAGGGGGTCCACTGAAGCTTTCTTT. Translated: CASSVRGSTEAFF. V usage is TRBV9 and J usage is TRBJ1-1; TRBD1 aligns across 7 bases. This CDR3 comprises 13 residues. The germline V gene has CDR1 SGDLS and CDR2 YYNGEE. The V segment lost 2 bases and the J segment 4 bases; nucleotides outside the gene matches: 2. Filled out from reference TRBV9 and TRBJ1-1, the complete variable domain reads DSGVTQTPKHLITATGQRVTLRCSPRSGDLSVYWYQQSLDQGLQFLIQYYNGEERAKGNILERFSAQQFPDLHSELNLSSLELGDSALYFCASSVRGSTEAFFGQGTRLTVV.